Listed below are T cell receptor beta chains from one sample, sequenced in a study of molecular identifiers for immune sequencing clone quantification. Via MiXCR, TCRdb re-called the PCR reads, giving one row per CDR3 protein. The sample records about 640,000 distinct CDR3 sequences, 20% being singletons. Specimen: naive CD8+ T cells from blood, with Jurkat cell RNA spiked in. These receptors all stem from a human donor in good health. Some libraries in this study had Jurkat cell RNA spiked in. The CDR3 runs from the conserved cysteine through the conserved F or W. D genes are given only for firm matches. Expanded clones get a size class; other rows say once, few or many, or leave the size out.

j_gene: TRBJ2-1
v_gene: TRBV11-2
abundance: many
d_gene: TRBD2
CDR3aa: CASSGRGSYNEQFF
CDR3nt: TGTGCCAGTAGCGGGAGGGGGTCCTACAATGAGCAGTTCTTC

j_gene: TRBJ1-5
v_gene: TRBV7-9
abundance: many
d_gene: TRBD1
CDR3aa: CASSPYDGTGVYSNQPQHF
CDR3nt: TGTGCCAGCAGCCCCTATGACGGGACAGGGGTCTATAGCAATCAGCCCCAGCATTTT

j_gene: TRBJ2-7
v_gene: TRBV29-1
abundance: many
d_gene: TRBD1
CDR3aa: CSVARDSDYEQYF
CDR3nt: TGCAGCGTTGCTCGGGACAGTGACTACGAGCAGTACTTC

j_gene: TRBJ2-1
v_gene: TRBV7-9
abundance: few
d_gene: TRBD2
CDR3aa: CASSLAGVGLAGANEQFF
CDR3nt: TGTGCCAGCAGCTTAGCCGGGGTCGGTCTAGCGGGGGCCAATGAGCAGTTCTTC

j_gene: TRBJ1-5
v_gene: TRBV9
abundance: few
d_gene: .
CDR3aa: CASSVGGGDSQPQHF
CDR3nt: TGTGCCAGCAGCGTAGGCGGGGGCGATAGTCAGCCCCAGCATTTT

j_gene: TRBJ2-3
v_gene: TRBV24-1
abundance: many
d_gene: TRBD2
CDR3aa: CATSDPMTSGSEDTQYF
CDR3nt: TGTGCCACCAGTGACCCGATGACTAGCGGGAGTGAAGATACGCAGTATTTT

j_gene: TRBJ2-3
v_gene: TRBV5-1
abundance: many
d_gene: .
CDR3aa: CASSLVGLQSTDTQYF
CDR3nt: TGCGCCAGCAGCTTGGTTGGGTTACAAAGCACAGATACGCAGTATTTT

j_gene: TRBJ2-7
v_gene: TRBV6-1
abundance: .
d_gene: TRBD1
CDR3aa: CARSEASGTGWYEQYF
CDR3nt: TGTGCCCGCAGTGAAGCATCCGGGACAGGGTGGTACGAGCAGTACTTC

j_gene: TRBJ2-7
v_gene: TRBV20-1
abundance: many
d_gene: .
CDR3aa: CSARSPGSLLGEQYF
CDR3nt: TGCAGTGCTAGATCCCCCGGCTCCCTGTTAGGCGAGCAGTACTTC

j_gene: TRBJ2-2
v_gene: TRBV27
abundance: few
d_gene: .
CDR3aa: CASMSGGWAGELFF
CDR3nt: TGTGCCAGCATGAGTGGAGGGTGGGCCGGGGAGCTGTTTTTT

j_gene: TRBJ1-2
v_gene: TRBV2
abundance: .
d_gene: .
CDR3aa: CASRKGRDETSGGYTF
CDR3nt: TGTGCCAGCAGGAAGGGGCGGGACGAAACCTCTGGCGGCTACACCTTC

j_gene: TRBJ1-2
v_gene: TRBV4-1
abundance: few
d_gene: TRBD1
CDR3aa: CASSQLQTGTYGYTF
CDR3nt: TGCGCCAGCAGCCAACTTCAGACAGGGACCTATGGCTACACCTTC

j_gene: TRBJ2-5
v_gene: TRBV7-6
abundance: many
d_gene: .
CDR3aa: CASSLERVQETQYF
CDR3nt: TGTGCCAGCAGCTTAGAACGGGTCCAAGAGACCCAGTACTTC

j_gene: TRBJ2-7
v_gene: TRBV9
abundance: many
d_gene: TRBD2
CDR3aa: CASSPGRAGGYEQYF
CDR3nt: TGTGCCAGCAGCCCGGGTCGAGCGGGAGGGTACGAGCAGTACTTC

j_gene: TRBJ2-2
v_gene: TRBV24-1
abundance: many
d_gene: TRBD1
CDR3aa: CATTGTGGTGELFF
CDR3nt: TGTGCCACCACCGGGACAGGGGGCACCGGGGAGCTGTTTTTT

j_gene: TRBJ2-7
v_gene: TRBV9
abundance: many
d_gene: .
CDR3aa: CASSVVPSSYYEQYF
CDR3nt: TGTGCCAGCAGCGTAGTGCCTAGTTCGTACTACGAGCAGTACTTC

j_gene: TRBJ1-4
v_gene: TRBV4-1
abundance: many
d_gene: TRBD1
CDR3aa: CASSYGTGANEKLFF
CDR3nt: TGTGCCAGCAGTTACGGGACAGGGGCTAATGAAAAACTGTTTTTT

j_gene: TRBJ2-7
v_gene: TRBV4-1
abundance: many
d_gene: TRBD1
CDR3aa: CASSLTGGGSYEQYF
CDR3nt: TGCGCCAGCAGCCTCACAGGGGGCGGATCATACGAGCAGTACTTC

j_gene: TRBJ2-1
v_gene: TRBV19
abundance: few
d_gene: .
CDR3aa: CASKVPDSSYNEQFF
CDR3nt: TGTGCCAGTAAGGTCCCAGATAGCTCCTACAATGAGCAGTTCTTC

j_gene: TRBJ1-1
v_gene: TRBV2
abundance: many
d_gene: .
CDR3aa: CASSESIRVTEAFF
CDR3nt: TGTGCCAGCAGTGAAAGTATCAGGGTCACTGAAGCTTTCTTT

j_gene: TRBJ1-5
v_gene: TRBV7-9
abundance: .
d_gene: .
CDR3aa: CASSLQGAEKDNQPQHF
CDR3nt: TGTGCCAGCAGCTTACAAGGGGCGGAAAAGGACAATCAGCCCCAGCATTTT

j_gene: TRBJ2-1
v_gene: TRBV11-2
abundance: many
d_gene: .
CDR3aa: CASSLMDYNEQFF
CDR3nt: TGTGCCAGCAGCTTAATGGACTACAATGAGCAGTTCTTC

j_gene: TRBJ1-1
v_gene: TRBV25-1
abundance: many
d_gene: TRBD1
CDR3aa: CASSATGGRETEAFF
CDR3nt: TGTGCCAGCAGTGCGACAGGGGGCCGAGAGACTGAAGCTTTCTTT

j_gene: TRBJ2-1
v_gene: TRBV29-1
abundance: many
d_gene: TRBD2
CDR3aa: CSVGPGTSGTYEQFF
CDR3nt: TGCAGCGTCGGACCCGGGACTAGCGGGACTTATGAGCAGTTCTTC

j_gene: TRBJ2-7
v_gene: TRBV7-2
abundance: many
d_gene: .
CDR3aa: CASSQMDFSYEQYF
CDR3nt: TGTGCCAGCAGCCAAATGGACTTCTCCTACGAGCAGTACTTC

j_gene: TRBJ2-3
v_gene: TRBV4-3
abundance: few
d_gene: TRBD2
CDR3aa: CASSQTGLAGGRTDTQYF
CDR3nt: TGCGCCAGCAGCCAGACCGGACTAGCGGGAGGACGCACAGATACGCAGTATTTT

j_gene: TRBJ2-3
v_gene: TRBV28
abundance: many
d_gene: .
CDR3aa: CASSLLGGRGTDTQYF
CDR3nt: TGTGCCAGCAGTTTACTTGGGGGGCGCGGGACAGATACGCAGTATTTT

j_gene: TRBJ2-7
v_gene: TRBV7-6
abundance: .
d_gene: TRBD2
CDR3aa: CASSLGIAGSSYEQYF
CDR3nt: TGTGCCAGCAGCTTAGGCATAGCGGGAAGCTCCTACGAGCAGTACTTC

j_gene: TRBJ2-5
v_gene: TRBV6-1
abundance: many
d_gene: TRBD2
CDR3aa: CASSEARSRGGFQETQYF
CDR3nt: TGTGCCAGCAGTGAAGCCCGCTCGCGGGGGGGCTTTCAAGAGACCCAGTACTTC

j_gene: TRBJ2-2
v_gene: TRBV19
abundance: many
d_gene: TRBD2
CDR3aa: CASSIAGVISSNTGELFF
CDR3nt: TGTGCCAGTAGTATTGCGGGAGTCATTTCGTCGAACACCGGGGAGCTGTTTTTT

j_gene: TRBJ2-7
v_gene: TRBV5-1
abundance: many
d_gene: TRBD1
CDR3aa: CASSFTPGGAYEQYF
CDR3nt: TGCGCCAGCAGCTTTACCCCAGGGGGAGCCTACGAGCAGTACTTC

j_gene: TRBJ2-7
v_gene: TRBV4-2
abundance: .
d_gene: TRBD2
CDR3aa: CASSRGLAAAYEQCF
CDR3nt: TGTGCCAGCAGCCGAGGACTAGCGGCTGCCTACGAGCAGTGCTTC

j_gene: TRBJ1-5
v_gene: TRBV2
abundance: many
d_gene: .
CDR3aa: CASTDMIGDQPQHF
CDR3nt: TGTGCCAGCACTGATATGATCGGAGACCAGCCCCAGCATTTT

j_gene: TRBJ2-1
v_gene: TRBV28
abundance: many
d_gene: TRBD1
CDR3aa: CASIQGETNEQFF
CDR3nt: TGTGCCAGCATACAGGGGGAAACTAATGAGCAGTTCTTC

j_gene: TRBJ2-7
v_gene: TRBV4-3
abundance: .
d_gene: .
CDR3aa: CASSQGYGVYEQYF
CDR3nt: TGCGCCAGCAGCCAAGGATACGGGGTATACGAGCAGTACTTC

j_gene: TRBJ2-2
v_gene: TRBV20-1
abundance: many
d_gene: .
CDR3aa: CSARDIMGTGELFF
CDR3nt: TGCAGTGCTAGAGATATCATGGGGACCGGGGAGCTGTTTTTT